Listed below are T cell receptor beta chains from one sample, sequenced in a study of Graves' ophthalmopathy and Graves' hyperthyroidism. TCRdb passed the multiplex PCR reads through MiXCR, listing each CDR3 protein once. The table includes about 410,000 distinct CDR3 sequences, around 19% detected once. Sequenced: peripheral blood. These receptors were collected from a woman younger than 35 with Graves' ophthalmopathy. CDR3s include the opening cysteine and the closing phenylalanine or tryptophan. The D gene is left open where the match is weak. Some rows mark clone size as missing; the rest say once, few, many or name a class of expanded clone.

d_call clone_size j_call v_call cdr3_length cdr3_nt cdr3_aa
. many TRBJ2-1 TRBV2 15 TGTGCCAGCAGTGAAGTTAGGGGGGGCTACAATGAGCAGTTCTTC CASSEVRGGYNEQFF
. many TRBJ2-7 TRBV6-2/TRBV6-3 15 TGTGCCAGCAGTTTGGATAAACGTCTCACCTACGAGCAGTACTTC CASSLDKRLTYEQYF
. many TRBJ1-1 TRBV20-1 13 TGCAGTGCTAGCCGGTATCGGTTCACTGAAGCTTTCTTT CSASRYRFTEAFF
TRBD1 many TRBJ2-7 TRBV7-7 13 TGTGCTAGCAGCCCGACAGGGGGCGGCGAGCAGTACTTC CASSPTGGGEQYF
TRBD2 many TRBJ2-7 TRBV20-1 17 TGCAGTGCTACCCCCCGAACTAGCGGGGGGAAGCCTAACGAGCAGTACTTC CSATPRTSGGKPNEQYF
. . TRBJ2-6 TRBV6-5 16 TGTGCCAGCAGTTACGCCCGGGGTTCTGGGGCCAACGTCCTGACTTTC CASSYARGSGANVLTF
. . TRBJ1-1 TRBV30 11 TGTGCCTGGAGTGTAGAGGAATCCCGGATCTTT CAWSVEESRIF
TRBD2 many TRBJ2-7 TRBV28 14 TGTGCCAGCAGTCCTAGCGGGGGCTCCTACGAGCAGTACTTC CASSPSGGSYEQYF
. many TRBJ2-7 TRBV12-3/TRBV12-4 13 TGTGCCAGCACCCGGGACATTCTATACGAGCAGTACTTC CASTRDILYEQYF
. many TRBJ1-5 TRBV27 15 TGTGCCAGCAGTTCTACGAAATATAGCAATCAGCCCCAGCATTTT CASSSTKYSNQPQHF
TRBD1 . TRBJ1-2 TRBV6-1 14 TGTGCCAGCAGCCCCCAGGGGGCTGGCTATGGCTACACCTTC CASSPQGAGYGYTF
. many TRBJ2-7 TRBV6-2/TRBV6-3 15 TGTGCCAGCAGTTACCTCGGCCCGGGAGACTACGAGCAGTACTTC CASSYLGPGDYEQYF
. . TRBJ1-2 TRBV6-1 15 TGTGCCAGCAGTGCCTCTGGACAGCTTGTCTATGGCTACACCTTC CASSASGQLVYGYTF
. . TRBJ2-5 TRBV7-3 13 TGTGCCAGCAGCTTAAATGGGGGAGAGACCCAGTACTTC CASSLNGGETQYF
. many TRBJ1-2 TRBV6-1 16 TGTGCCAGCAGTGACCCCGGGGGCAGGAGTACGCGGGGCTACACCTTC CASSDPGGRSTRGYTF
TRBD2 . TRBJ2-7 TRBV5-1 15 TGCGCCAGCAGCCAAACTCTAGCGGGCCAATACGAGCAGTACTTC CASSQTLAGQYEQYF
. many TRBJ1-2 TRBV12-3/TRBV12-4 13 TGTGCCAGCAGTTTGAACCCTTACTATGGCTACACCTTC CASSLNPYYGYTF
. many TRBJ1-2 TRBV15 12 TGTGCCACAGGGTGGGCTGACTATGGCTACACCTTC CATGWADYGYTF
TRBD1 . TRBJ2-5 TRBV7-2 15 TGTGCCAGCAGCCCAACTCTACAGGGGGAAGAGACCCAGTACTTC CASSPTLQGEETQYF
TRBD2 many TRBJ2-2 TRBV20-1 15 TGCAGTGCTAGGGGACCGGGAGGGCGGAACGGGGAGCTGTTTTTT CSARGPGGRNGELFF
. many TRBJ1-1 TRBV28 13 TGTGCCAGCAGCCCCTATCCGAACACTGAAGCTTTCTTT CASSPYPNTEAFF
TRBD2 many TRBJ2-2 TRBV20-1 15 TGCAGTGCTAGATCCGGGACTACAACCACCGGGGAGCTGTTTTTT CSARSGTTTTGELFF